These 6 T cell receptor beta chains came from one sample sequenced in a study of blood T cells in healthy people across ages. Together with a sample-barcoded 5' primer, a J-beta primer mix was included in a second PCR lasting about 7 to 12 cycles. One entry per CDR3 protein results from TCRdb running MiXCR on the 5' RACE reads. The sample contains some 1.4 million distinct CDR3 sequences, approximately 38% of which appear only once. Sequenced sample: blood. The receptor source for this set is a woman between 18 and 29 years old in good health.

This clonotype was seen a few times. J is TRBJ2-1 and V is TRBV15; 10 bases match TRBD1. Trimming took 3 bases from V and 4 from J; bases not matched to a gene: 3. This CDR3 region has 15 residues. The germline CDR1 and CDR2 sequences are LNHNV and YYDKDF (reference sequence). The CDR3: CATSRTGGGYNEQFF. CDR3 nucleotide sequence: TGTGCCACCAGCAGGACAGGGGGCGGGTACAATGAGCAGTTCTTC. The variable domain in full, with the rest retrieved from reference TRBV15 and TRBJ2-1, is DAMVIQNPRYQVTQFGKPVTLSCSQTLNHNVMYWYQQKSSQAPKLLFHYYDKDFNNEADTPDNFQSRRPNTSFCFLDIRSPGLGDTAMYLCATSRTGGGYNEQFFGPGTRLTVL.

This clonotype was observed once. The chain recombines TRBV7-6 with TRBJ1-2; 9 positions match TRBD1. The CDR3 contains 14 residues. V shed 3 bases, J shed 7 bases, and the junction held 6 bases outside the gene matches. The germline gives CDR1 SGHVS, CDR2 FNYEAQ. The CDR3 loop reads CASSLWGQGTGYTF. In DNA form, the CDR3 reads TGTGCCAGCAGCTTGTGGGGACAGGGAACTGGCTACACCTTC.

This clonotype was counted only a few times. The chain is built from TRBV5-1 and TRBJ2-7, with 7 bases lining up with TRBD1. The CDR3 is made up of 15 amino acids. J lost 3 bases, V lost 0 bases, and 6 bases had no gene match. Germline V lookup: CDR1 SGHRS, CDR2 YFSETQ. Written as DNA, the CDR3 is TGCGCCAGCAGCTTGGTGGGACAGCGAAACTACGAGCAGTACTTC. Protein sequence: CASSLVGQRNYEQYF.

The V and J genes are TRBV6-1 and TRBJ1-5; no reliable D call. CDR1 and CDR2 from the germline V gene are MNHNS and SASEGT. Trimming removed 0 bases from V and 10 bases from J, with 7 bases in between. CDR3 size: 12 residues. The CDR3 is CASSEATRPQHF. In DNA, the CDR3 is TGTGCCAGCAGTGAAGCTACGAGACCCCAGCATTTT.

The chain combines TRBV7-2 with TRBJ1-1; D is ambiguous. Germline V gene data show CDR1 as SGHTA and CDR2 as FQGNSA. The CDR3 spans 14 residues. V was cut by 6 bases and J by 1 base, with 12 bases left in between. The CDR3 DNA follows: TGTGCCAGCAGAGAAACACCTAAGAACACTGAAGCTTTCTTT. The encoded protein is CASRETPKNTEAFF.

Here the CDR3 reads CAWNRPPETQYF. As DNA, the CDR3 is TGTGCCTGGAACCGTCCCCCGGAGACCCAGTACTTC. The J gene is TRBJ2-5, the V gene TRBV30; D unresolved. Trimming removed 4 bases from V and 5 bases from J, with 11 bases in between. CDR1 and CDR2 from the germline V gene are GTSNPN and SVGIG (reference sequence). This CDR3 contains 12 residues.